One and the same sample provided the 17 T cell receptor beta chains below, sequenced in a study of CD8 T cells in seronegative destructive rheumatoid arthritis. TCRdb's table, derived via immunoSEQ multiplex PCR, lists solely in-frame clones and lacks some. The table has under 15,000 clones, roughly four fifths seen once. Sequencing used CD8+ T cells from blood. The origin of the receptors is a woman aged 30-55 years with seronegative destructive rheumatoid arthritis.

The chain carries TRBV7-9 and TRBJ1-1; no clear D. The CDR3 runs 16 residues. In germline, CDR1 is SEHNR, CDR2 FQNEAQ (reference sequence). With 5 bases removed from V and 0 bases from J, the gap between germline ends came to 16 bases. The CDR3 here is CASSIGPPGVNTEAFF. The CDR3 DNA is TGTGCCAGCAGCATCGGACCCCCCGGGGTGAACACTGAAGCTTTCTTT. Together with reference TRBV7-9 and TRBJ1-1, the CDR3 gives the full variable domain: DTGVSQNPRHKITKRGQNVTFRCDPISEHNRLYWYRQTLGQGPEFLTYFQNEAQLEKSRLLSDRFSAERPKGSFSTLEIQRTEQGDSAMYLCASSIGPPGVNTEAFFGQGTRLTVV.

The CDR3 loop is CASRRSPGGDTQYF. CDR3 nucleotides: TGTGCCAGCAGAAGGTCGCCCGGCGGTGATACGCAGTATTTT. The chain couples TRBV2 to TRBJ2-3; D not certain. Germline lookup yields CDR1 SNHLY and CDR2 FYNNEI. The CDR3 sequence is 14 residues long. V was pared by 6 bases and J by 6 bases, with 16 bases between.

The genes are TRBV11-2 and TRBJ1-1; the D is unclear. This CDR3 comprises 13 residues. V was trimmed by 2 bases and J by 2 bases, leaving 6 bases between them. Germline V gene lookup returns CDR1 SGHAT and CDR2 FQNNGV. The CDR3 DNA reads as TGTGCCAGCAGCTTATCGGGAAACACTGAAGCTTTCTTT. It yields the protein CASSLSGNTEAFF.

V is TRBV6-1 and J is TRBJ1-5; no firm D call. CDR1 and CDR2 from the germline V gene are MNHNS and SASEGT. V was clipped by 10 bases and J by 5 bases, with 6 bases between them. There are 10 residues in the CDR3. The DNA for the CDR3 is TGTGCCACAGGCCATCAGCCCCAGCATTTT. It is translated as CATGHQPQHF.

The CDR3 bases are TGTGCCACCAGCGGGGGCTTTAGCGGGGGGCAGTTCTTC. Its protein is CATSGGFSGGQFF. This chain joins TRBV15 and TRBJ2-1; 9 positions agree with TRBD2. The CDR3 length is 13 residues. Trimming took 5 bases from V and 12 from J; bases not matched to a gene: 8. In germline, CDR1 is LNHNV, CDR2 YYDKDF (reference sequence).

The chain links TRBV29-1 to TRBJ1-2; a possible D gene is TRBD1 (5 bases). Trimming stripped 1 base from V and 6 bases from J, with 12 bases between. Per the germline V gene, CDR1 is SQVTM and CDR2 is ANQGSEA. This CDR3 is built from 13 residues. Here the CDR3 reads CSVEGARDHGYTF. CDR3 sequence (DNA): TGCAGCGTTGAAGGGGCCAGGGATCATGGCTACACCTTC. Drawing the rest from reference TRBV29-1 and TRBJ1-2, the complete variable domain is SAVISQKPSRDICQRGTSLTIQCQVDSQVTMMFWYRQQPGQSLTLIATANQGSEATYESGFVIDKFPISRPNLTFSTLTVSNMSPEDSSIYLCSVEGARDHGYTFGSGTRLTVV.

This rearrangement joins TRBV27 to TRBJ2-1; 11 positions match TRBD2. The CDR3 length is 15 residues. Germline V gene data show CDR1 as MNHEY and CDR2 as SMNVEV (reference sequence). V lost 5 bases to trimming and J lost 9 bases; unmatched junction nucleotides: 9. CDR3 in amino acids: CASSPLLAGVGEQFF. Written as DNA, the CDR3 is TGTGCCAGCAGTCCCCTACTAGCGGGGGTCGGTGAGCAGTTCTTC.

The chain joins TRBV7-3 to TRBJ2-3, with D possibly TRBD2 on 6 matching bases. The CDR3 has 13 amino acids. V gave up 2 bases and J gave up 6 bases, with 9 bases separating them. CDR1 and CDR2 from the germline V gene are SGHTA and FQGTGA. For the CDR3, the DNA is TGTGCCAGCAGCTTAGGGGGGAGGGATACGCAGTATTTT. Amino acids: CASSLGGRDTQYF.

This clone was seen once. The V call is TRBV4-2, the J call TRBJ2-7, with 10 positions matching TRBD2. V lost 1 base to trimming and J lost 4 bases; unmatched junction nucleotides: 4. Germline CDR1 and CDR2: LGHNA and YNFKEQ. This CDR3 comprises 15 residues. For the CDR3, the DNA is TGTGCCAGCAGCCAAGGGGCTAGCGGGGGTTACGAGCAGTACTTC. It encodes CASSQGASGGYEQYF.

The genes are TRBV27 and TRBJ2-2; D not certain. This CDR3 region has 13 residues. V was trimmed by 7 bases and J by 0 bases, leaving 6 bases between them. Germline CDR1 reads MNHEY; CDR2 reads SMNVEV (reference sequence). The CDR3 reads CASTQSNTGELFF. The CDR3, as DNA: TGTGCCAGCACACAATCGAACACCGGGGAGCTGTTTTTT.

This chain links TRBV5-6 with TRBJ2-2; the D gene is possibly TRBD2 (6 bases). V was clipped by 3 bases and J by 6 bases, with 9 bases between them. The CDR3 has 13 amino acids. Germline CDR1 and CDR2: SGHDT and YYEEEE. The CDR3 loop reads CASSSDYSGELFF. The CDR3 DNA reads TGTGCCAGCAGCTCGGACTATTCCGGGGAGCTGTTTTTT. Full variable domain (missing parts from reference TRBV5-6 and TRBJ2-2): DAGVTQSPTHLIKTRGQQVTLRCSPKSGHDTVSWYQQALGQGPQFIFQYYEEEERQRGNFPDRFSGHQFPNYSSELNVNALLLGDSALYLCASSSDYSGELFFGEGSRLTVL.

This chain joins TRBV27 and TRBJ2-2, with D tentatively TRBD1 (6 bases). Germline-derived CDR1 and CDR2 are MNHEY and SMNVEV (reference sequence). V was shortened by 1 base and J by 2 bases, with 11 bases between the two germline ends. CDR3 length equals 16 residues. CDR3 sequence (DNA): TGTGCCAGCAGTTTATTTGCAGGGGCAAACACCGGGGAGCTGTTTTTT. Its translation is CASSLFAGANTGELFF.

This sequence joins TRBV13 and TRBJ1-1, with 7 bases aligning to TRBD1. Germline V gene lookup returns CDR1 PRHDT and CDR2 FYEKMQ (reference sequence). The CDR3 sequence is 18 residues long. After removal of 1 base from V and 1 base from J, the junction contained 12 bases not matched to a gene. Here the CDR3 reads CASSLVGTAFATNTEAFF. CDR3 sequence (DNA): TGTGCCAGCAGCTTAGTAGGGACAGCTTTTGCGACGAACACTGAAGCTTTCTTT.

The chain carries TRBV6-5 and TRBJ1-1; D not certain. Germline loops: CDR1 MNHEY, CDR2 SVGAGI. This CDR3 has 13 residues. Trimming shortened V by 7 bases and J by 5 bases, and 14 bases separated the two germline ends. The CDR3 here is CASNRNLGTEAFF. The CDR3 nucleotides read TGTGCCAGCAATAGGAACCTCGGGACTGAAGCTTTCTTT.

This sequence joins TRBV2 and TRBJ1-5; a possible D gene is TRBD1 (6 bases). The CDR3 length is 14 residues. The V end lost 5 bases, the J end lost 3 bases, and 11 bases lay between the germline ends. Germline-derived CDR1 and CDR2 are SNHLY and FYNNEI. The CDR3 region is CASSSGQPNQPQHF. CDR3 DNA: TGTGCCAGCAGTTCCGGACAGCCCAATCAGCCCCAGCATTTT. Based on the CDR3 plus reference TRBV2 and TRBJ1-5, the full variable domain is EPEVTQTPSHQVTQMGQEVILRCVPISNHLYFYWYRQILGQKVEFLVSFYNNEISEKSEIFDDQFSVERPDGSNFTLKIRSTKLEDSAMYFCASSSGQPNQPQHFGDGTRLSIL.

This chain joins TRBV27 and TRBJ2-2; perhaps TRBD1 as D (6 bases). The CDR3 contains 15 residues. V shed 5 bases and J shed 5 bases, with 15 bases lying between them. CDR1 is MNHEY, CDR2 SMNVEV, per germline (reference sequence). The CDR3 reads CASSQGTGMTGELFF. The CDR3 bases are TGTGCCAGCAGTCAGGGAACAGGGATGACCGGGGAGCTGTTTTTT.

The J gene is TRBJ2-1, the V gene TRBV19, with 8 nucleotides matching TRBD1. The germline V gene encodes CDR1 LNHDA and CDR2 SQIVND (reference sequence). V gave up 3 bases and J gave up 12 bases; unmatched junction bases: 10. This CDR3 spans 14 amino acids. The CDR3 DNA sequence: TGTGCCAGTAGTATCGGACAGGGTGCGATACCGCAGTTCTTC. This encodes CASSIGQGAIPQFF.